The 3 T cell receptor beta chains in this list originate from one sample, sequenced in a study of T cells after yellow fever vaccination. TCRdb called the 5' RACE reads again in MiXCR, with one record for every CDR3 protein. The sample has under 350,000 distinct CDR3 sequences, about 4% seen once. This specimen consisted of PBMCs, obtained 5 days after the yellow fever booster vaccination. The receptors originated from a man between 18 and 29 years old who received the YFV17D yellow fever vaccine.

The chain uses TRBV6-6 and TRBJ1-4, with a tentative D call TRBD1 (6 bases). This CDR3 contains 14 residues. Germline V gene lookup returns CDR1 MNHNY and CDR2 SVGAGI (reference sequence). Trimming pared 2 bases from V and 7 bases from J, leaving 11 bases between. The CDR3 reads CASSYGGQAEKLFF. In DNA, the CDR3 is TGTGCCAGCAGTTACGGGGGGCAGGCTGAAAAACTGTTTTTT.

The chain is built from TRBV7-2 and TRBJ2-5; the match to TRBD2 covers 11 bases. Germline V lookup: CDR1 SGHTA, CDR2 FQGNSA. The J segment lost 5 bases and the V segment lost 6 bases, leaving 5 bases of the junction unmatched. This CDR3 contains 14 residues. The CDR3 spells CASRETSGAETQYF. CDR3 nucleotides: TGTGCCAGCAGGGAGACTAGCGGGGCTGAGACCCAGTACTTC.

This sequence joins TRBV29-1 and TRBJ1-2; TRBD1 might be the D (5 bases). The CDR3 covers 13 residues. Germline CDR1 reads SQVTM; CDR2 reads ANQGSEA. V was clipped by 3 bases and J by 6 bases, with 14 bases between them. CDR3 sequence reads: CSVDGPGTDGYTF. The CDR3 DNA is TGCAGCGTTGATGGTCCGGGGACGGATGGCTACACCTTC.